This T cell receptor beta chain comes out of a study of T cell repertoires in cytomegalovirus infection. For the study at large: Public TCR beta signatures indicated both CMV infection and matching HLA type.

As to this clonotype: Its antigen is not known.

Losses at the gene ends were 6 bases for V and 4 bases for J; bases not matched to a gene: 5. The germline V gene encodes CDR1 DFQATT and CDR2 SNEGSKA (reference sequence). The CDR3 spans 12 residues. TCRdb processed the reads anew with MiXCR; each CDR3 protein has one entry. Of about a million distinct CDR3 sequences listed, less than 35% are singletons. The chain uses TRBV20-1 and TRBJ1-1; 7 nucleotides line up with TRBD1. This material consisted of cultured CD8+ T cells from PBMCs, taken from culture after CMV antigen stimulation. The sequence was obtained from a human donor in good health (CMV status not recorded). Some clones in this sample may be carry-over from other donors' samples. The CDR3 DNA reads TGCAGTGCGGAGACAGGGATCACTGAAGCTTTCTTT. This translates into CSAETGITEAFF.